This T cell receptor (beta chain) stems from a study of PD-L1 blockade in urothelial cancer. Described time point: pretreatment peripheral blood. The table came from immunoSEQ multiplex PCR; TCRdb's copy has only in-frame clones and leaves some out. This sample has about 38,000 clones, with around four fifths found just once. V lost 0 bases, J lost 5 bases, and 15 bases stayed unmatched. The CDR3 consists of 19 residues. The germline gives CDR1 MGHRA, CDR2 YSYEKL. The J gene is TRBJ2-3, the V gene TRBV4-1; 9 nucleotides align to TRBD2. The sequencing used PBMCs, collected around atezolizumab (anti-PD-L1) treatment. The TCR comes from a man at least 80 years old with urothelial cancer. The CDR3 nucleotides are TGCGCCAGCAGCCAAGAAACCGGGTGGATAGCGGGAGATATAGATACGCAGTATTTT. Amino acid sequence: CASSQETGWIAGDIDTQYF.